This T cell receptor beta chain originates from a study of blood T cell repertoires in COVID-19. As originally analysed: Amplification of reference gene primers provided the estimated nucleated cell counts. Only in-frame clones appear in the TCRdb table, and some are missing; sequencing was by immunoSEQ multiplex PCR. The DNA gave D and trimming, while V, J and clone size come from that table. This sample has about 160,000 clones, with 81% found just once. The CDR3 contains 14 residues. Germline V gene lookup returns CDR1 LNHDA and CDR2 SQIVND (reference sequence). The V end lost 5 bases, the J end lost 5 bases, and 16 bases lay between the germline ends.

V and J are TRBV19 and TRBJ2-7; possible D gene TRBD1, 7 bases. This clonotype was obtained from a man aged 60 to 69 with active or convalescent COVID-19. Sequencing was carried out using peripheral blood. In DNA form, the CDR3 reads TGTGCCAGTAGTGTCCGGGGGACAGTCGACGAGCAGTACTTC. This encodes CASSVRGTVDEQYF.